The 32 T cell receptor beta chains reported below all come from one sample, sequenced in a study of cytomegalovirus exposure and HLA in healthy donors listed by TCRdb under 2017. Libraries were constructed by the immunoSEQ multiplex PCR assay. A mixture of 60 forward primers for TCR Vbeta segments and 13 reverse primers for TCR Jbeta segments was used in the multiplex PCR. The source is immuneACCESS, and TCRdb retained only in-frame sequences with V and J called. Part of the clones is not carried over; for the studies checked, unresolved V genes explain less than half of this, and the remainder is unexplained. Counted in this sample were around 150,000 clones; around 80% of them appeared once. 13% to 15% of the sample is in the top ten clones. Source material: PBMCs. These receptors originate from a middle-aged woman in good health and CMV-seronegative.

The chain recombines TRBV7-3 with TRBJ2-1, with a possible D match to TRBD2 (6 bases). Deletions cut 4 bases from V and 3 bases from J, with 13 bases between. The CDR3 consists of 15 residues. The germline V gene encodes CDR1 SGHTA and CDR2 FQGTGA. CDR3 coding DNA: TGTGCCAGCAGCTCGGGACTTCCTAACTACAATGAGCAGTTCTTC. It yields the protein CASSSGLPNYNEQFF.

The chain recombines TRBV19 with TRBJ2-1; 13 nucleotides match TRBD2. Germline V gene lookup returns CDR1 LNHDA and CDR2 SQIVND (reference sequence). The CDR3 runs 20 residues. J lost 1 base, V lost 3 bases, and 12 bases had no gene match. The CDR3 DNA reads as TGTGCCAGTAGTATGTTAAGGAGACTAGCGGGGGGAAGGTCCTACAATGAGCAGTTCTTC. Translation gives CASSMLRRLAGGRSYNEQFF.

This clone was seen a handful of times. This sequence joins TRBV27 and TRBJ2-7; D gene unclear. This CDR3 is built from 12 residues. CDR1 MNHEY and CDR2 SMNVEV come from the germline V gene (reference sequence). Trimming cost V 6 bases and J 0 bases, with 6 bases left between them. In nucleotides, the CDR3 is TGTGCCAGCAGCCCTAGCTCCTACGAGCAGTACTTC. Protein: CASSPSSYEQYF.

The J gene is TRBJ2-5, the V gene TRBV6-5; the D gene is possibly TRBD2 (6 bases). Germline V gene lookup returns CDR1 MNHEY and CDR2 SVGAGI. The CDR3 contains 15 residues. The ends were cut back, 6 bases at V and 1 base at J, with 15 bases in the middle. CDR3 in DNA: TGTGCCAGCAGGTTAGGAGGGGTCCTCCAAGAGACCCAGTACTTC. This gives the protein CASRLGGVLQETQYF.

The chain joins TRBV28 to TRBJ2-1; TRBD2 is a possible D gene (5 bases). The CDR3 length is 14 residues. Trimming shortened V by 3 bases and J by 9 bases, and 15 bases separated the two germline ends. CDR1 is MDHEN, CDR2 SYDVKM, per germline. CDR3: CASSFRGRPGEQFF. The CDR3 bases are TGTGCCAGCAGTTTTCGGGGTCGCCCGGGTGAGCAGTTCTTC.

This clone was found once. The chain recombines TRBV7-8 with TRBJ1-4; tentative D call: TRBD1 (6 bases). In germline, CDR1 is SGHVS, CDR2 FQNEAQ. This CDR3 has 16 amino acids. V shed 5 bases and J shed 5 bases, with 18 bases lying between them. Written as DNA, the CDR3 is TGTGCCAGCAGCCGACGGGACACCTTTGAGAATGAAAAACTGTTTTTT. Translating gives CASSRRDTFENEKLFF.

This clone was seen a handful of times. The CDR3 nucleotides are TGTGCCACCAGGCGGACAGGATCCTACGAGCAGTACTTC. This gives the protein CATRRTGSYEQYF. The rearrangement uses TRBV15 and TRBJ2-7; TRBD1 aligns across 7 bases. Germline-derived CDR1 and CDR2 are LNHNV and YYDKDF (reference sequence). The ends lost 6 bases at V and 1 base at J; junction bases unmatched: 3. The CDR3 covers 13 residues.

CDR3 sequence: CASRPGQGITETQYF. For the CDR3, the DNA is TGTGCCAGCAGACCGGGACAGGGTATTACAGAGACCCAGTACTTC. V and J are TRBV7-2 and TRBJ2-5; 9 positions agree with TRBD1. CDR1 is SGHTA and CDR2 is FQGNSA in the germline V gene. Losses at the gene ends were 6 bases for V and 4 bases for J; bases not matched to a gene: 9. The CDR3 sequence is 15 residues long.

The V and J genes are TRBV29-1 and TRBJ2-7; TRBD2 matches 7 bases. CDR1 is SQVTM, CDR2 ANQGSEA, per germline. Losses at the gene ends were 7 bases for V and 6 bases for J; bases not matched to a gene: 12. The CDR3 runs to 13 residues. The CDR3 spells CSGRGGSQGEQYF. The DNA for the CDR3 is TGCAGCGGACGGGGCGGGAGTCAAGGCGAGCAGTACTTC.

This chain connects TRBV5-4 to TRBJ1-3, with D possibly matching TRBD1 (5 bases). The CDR3 loop spans 16 amino acids. Germline V lookup: CDR1 SGHNT, CDR2 YYREEE (reference sequence). Trimming pared 4 bases from V and 0 bases from J, leaving 14 bases between. CDR3 coding DNA: TGTGCCAGCAGCGAGGGAGGGACCTACTCTGGAAACACCATATATTTT. Encoded protein: CASSEGGTYSGNTIYF.

In DNA form, the CDR3 reads TGCGCCAGCAGCCCCAGGTCAGGGAGGGGCAATCAGCCCCAGCATTTT. It specifies CASSPRSGRGNQPQHF. V and J are TRBV4-1 and TRBJ1-5, with a weak D call TRBD1 (5 bases). This CDR3 has 16 residues. Trimming took off 4 bases at V and 2 bases at J, with 15 bases between the two ends. Germline V lookup: CDR1 MGHRA, CDR2 YSYEKL.

The chain has TRBV4-1 and TRBJ1-2; the match to TRBD1 covers 8 bases. Trimming cost V 4 bases and J 5 bases; bases outside gene matches: 12. CDR1 is MGHRA and CDR2 is YSYEKL in the germline V gene. The CDR3 totals 16 residues. Here the CDR3 DNA reads TGCGCCAGCAGCCCACCGGGACAGGATTTTTATTATGGCTACACCTTC. Protein product: CASSPPGQDFYYGYTF.

This sequence joins TRBV10-2 and TRBJ2-1; TRBD1 might be the D (6 bases). The V gene's germline CDR1 is WSHSY and CDR2 SAAADI. The V and J ends lost 0 bases and 4 bases respectively, with 13 bases between them. The CDR3 sequence is 16 residues long. CDR3 nucleotides: TGCGCCAGCAGTGAGTCCGGACAGCTAATTTACAATGAGCAGTTCTTC. Residues: CASSESGQLIYNEQFF.

V is TRBV19 and J is TRBJ2-3; D is ambiguous. The CDR3 runs 12 residues. V lost 4 bases, J lost 5 bases, and 7 bases lay in between. Germline V lookup: CDR1 LNHDA, CDR2 SQIVND (reference sequence). The CDR3 loop is CASSTLRDTQYF. The CDR3 nucleotides read TGTGCCAGTAGTACCCTAAGAGATACGCAGTATTTT.

This rearrangement joins TRBV7-2 to TRBJ2-7; D may be TRBD1 (5 bases). This CDR3 region has 14 residues. CDR1 SGHTA and CDR2 FQGNSA come from the germline V gene. V was pared by 2 bases and J by 7 bases, with 15 bases between. CDR3 in DNA: TGTGCCAGCAGCTTATCTCAGGGTTCTCGAGAGCAGTACTTC. The encoded protein is CASSLSQGSREQYF.

The chain links TRBV7-2 to TRBJ1-2, with a tentative D call TRBD1 (6 bases). Germline CDR1 and CDR2: SGHTA and FQGNSA. CDR3 length: 15 amino acids. The ends were cut back, 4 bases at V and 7 bases at J, with 19 bases in the middle. The CDR3 region has the DNA TGTGCCAGCAGCTCTTGGACAGCAGCGGGGTTTGGCTACACCTTC. Translated: CASSSWTAAGFGYTF.

This chain connects TRBV4-2 to TRBJ2-7, with 15 positions matching TRBD2. CDR1 LGHNA and CDR2 YNFKEQ come from the germline V gene. The CDR3 extends over 19 amino acids. The V gene end was trimmed by 4 bases and the J gene end by 2 bases; junction bases not matched to a gene: 12. CDR3 DNA: TGTGCCAGCAGCCGGGGCGAGTGGACTAGCGGGGGGGCCCCCTACGAGCAGTACTTC. Encoded protein: CASSRGEWTSGGAPYEQYF.

The rearrangement links TRBV7-2 to TRBJ2-5; D may be TRBD1 (6 bases). The end of the DNA is better explained by TRBJ2-7, so the J call may be wrong. This CDR3 is built from 14 residues. Germline lookup yields CDR1 SGHTA and CDR2 FQGNSA. DNA for the CDR3: TGTGCCAGCAGCTTAGGTGCAGGGGCCTACGAGCAGTACTTC. Translating it yields CASSLGAGAYEQYF.

The chain couples TRBV19 to TRBJ1-2, with D possibly matching TRBD1 (5 bases). The CDR3 extends over 15 amino acids. The germline gives CDR1 LNHDA, CDR2 SQIVND (reference sequence). The germline V and J ends were trimmed by 0 bases and 4 bases, with 12 bases remaining between them. The chain's CDR3 is CASSIDTTDTYGYTF. As DNA, the CDR3 is TGTGCCAGTAGTATAGACACGACAGACACCTATGGCTACACCTTC. The variable domain in full, completed from reference TRBV19 and TRBJ1-2, reads DGGITQSPKYLFRKEGQNVTLSCEQNLNHDAMYWYRQDPGQGLRLIYYSQIVNDFQKGDIAEGYSVSREKKESFPLTVTSAQKNPTAFYLCASSIDTTDTYGYTFGSGTRLTVV.

The chain has TRBV2 and TRBJ2-1; D is perhaps TRBD2 (5 bases). The CDR3 length is 10 residues. Trimming took 2 bases from V and 13 from J, leaving 6 bases between them. Germline values: CDR1 SNHLY, CDR2 FYNNEI. The CDR3 DNA reads as TGTGCCAGCAGTGAAACTAGTCAGTTCTTC. Protein: CASSETSQFF.

V and J are TRBV5-8 and TRBJ1-4; D is unclear. V lost 4 bases and J 0 bases, leaving 13 bases between the germline ends. Per germline, CDR1 SGHTS and CDR2 YDEGEE. The CDR3 length is 16 residues. In DNA, the CDR3 is TGTGCCAGCAGCGCAGCAGGCTATGCAACTAATGAAAAACTGTTTTTT. Amino acids: CASSAAGYATNEKLFF.

The chain links TRBV2 to TRBJ1-1; D unclear. The length of the CDR3 is 12 residues. Per germline, CDR1 SNHLY and CDR2 FYNNEI. Trimming took 7 bases from V and 5 from J, leaving 11 bases between them. The CDR3 coding sequence is TGTGCCAGCACTAGGAGTGGGACTGAAGCTTTCTTT. Its translation: CASTRSGTEAFF.

The genes are TRBV11-3 and TRBJ1-3; D might be TRBD1 (6 bases). CDR1 and CDR2 from the germline V gene are SGHNT and YENEEA. V lost 5 bases and J lost 3, with 17 bases in between. The length of the CDR3 is 16 residues. This CDR3 reads CASSPREGVVGNTIYF. The CDR3 region has the DNA TGTGCCAGCAGCCCCCGCGAGGGGGTGGTTGGAAACACCATATATTTT.

This clone was detected only a few times. The genes are TRBV7-9 and TRBJ1-4, with TRBD1 as a possible D gene (5 bases). This CDR3 comprises 15 residues. V was shortened by 6 bases and J by 1 base, with 12 bases between the two germline ends. Germline V gene data show CDR1 as SEHNR and CDR2 as FQNEAQ (reference sequence). The CDR3 region has the DNA TGTGCCAGCAGGCTAGGGGTGGGAACTAATGAAAAACTGTTTTTT. Protein sequence: CASRLGVGTNEKLFF.

V usage is TRBV11-3 and J usage is TRBJ2-1, with 7 bases fitting TRBD1. Germline V gene data show CDR1 as SGHNT and CDR2 as YENEEA. Trimming cost V 7 bases and J 0 bases; bases outside gene matches: 6. The CDR3 totals 15 residues. The CDR3 coding sequence is TGTGCCAGCACCCAGACAGGGAGCTCCTACAATGAGCAGTTCTTC. It is translated as CASTQTGSSYNEQFF.

This sequence joins TRBV5-4 and TRBJ2-1, with 8 bases identical to TRBD1. The CDR3 totals 19 residues. V lost 3 bases and J lost 7; bases outside the gene matches: 21. CDR1 is SGHNT, CDR2 YYREEE, per germline (reference sequence). CDR3 residues: CASSSLAGTGGKWGNEQFF. The DNA for the CDR3 is TGTGCCAGCAGCTCACTCGCGGGGACAGGTGGGAAATGGGGAAATGAGCAGTTCTTC.

This chain joins TRBV11-3 and TRBJ2-5; D ambiguous. Per germline, CDR1 SGHNT and CDR2 YENEEA. CDR3 length equals 14 residues. V lost 5 bases, J lost 5 bases, and 15 bases lay in between. The CDR3 bases are TGTGCCAGCAGCCAAAACACATTCGTCGAGACCCAGTACTTC. Protein: CASSQNTFVETQYF.

The gene calls are TRBV11-2 and TRBJ2-1; 8 bases are a match to TRBD1. From germline, CDR1 is SGHAT and CDR2 FQNNGV. The ends lost 5 bases at V and 0 bases at J; junction bases unmatched: 6. CDR3 size: 16 residues. The CDR3 reads CASSRWQGASYNEQFF. Here the CDR3 DNA reads TGTGCCAGCAGCCGATGGCAGGGGGCCTCCTACAATGAGCAGTTCTTC. Using reference TRBV11-2 and TRBJ2-1 for the parts outside the CDR3, the full variable domain is EAGVAQSPRYKIIEKRQSVAFWCNPISGHATLYWYQQILGQGPKLLIQFQNNGVVDDSQLPKDRFSAERLKGVDSTLKIQPAKLEDSAVYLCASSRWQGASYNEQFFGPGTRLTVL.

This clone came up a few times. This chain links TRBV15 with TRBJ2-1; 8 bases map to TRBD2. Trimming at V came to 0 bases and at J to 2 bases, leaving 6 bases not matched to a gene. This CDR3 has 17 amino acids. Looked up from germline, CDR1 is LNHNV and CDR2 is YYDKDF (reference sequence). CDR3 DNA: TGTGCCACCAGCAGAGAGAAAAGACTAGCGACCTACAATGAGCAGTTCTTC. Translating gives CATSREKRLATYNEQFF. Complete variable domain (other parts from reference TRBV15 and TRBJ2-1): DAMVIQNPRYQVTQFGKPVTLSCSQTLNHNVMYWYQQKSSQAPKLLFHYYDKDFNNEADTPDNFQSRRPNTSFCFLDIRSPGLGDTAMYLCATSREKRLATYNEQFFGPGTRLTVL.

This rearrangement joins TRBV6-5 to TRBJ2-1, with 9 bases matching TRBD2. Germline V gene data show CDR1 as MNHEY and CDR2 as SVGAGI. The CDR3 is 15 amino acids. J was trimmed by 8 bases and V by 2 bases; bases with no gene match: 7. The CDR3 nucleotides are TGTGCCAGCAGTTACGGCGGGAGGGCCTCGGATGAGCAGTTCTTC. Translation: CASSYGGRASDEQFF.

This chain links TRBV7-7 with TRBJ2-5; 10 bases map to TRBD2. V lost 2 bases, J lost 5 bases, and 2 bases stayed unmatched. The CDR3 extends over 14 amino acids. Germline CDR1 SSHAT, CDR2 FNYEAQ (reference sequence). The CDR3 protein is CASSLSGGDETQYF. The CDR3 DNA sequence: TGTGCCAGCAGCTTAAGCGGGGGGGACGAGACCCAGTACTTC.

The V call is TRBV5-1, the J call TRBJ2-1, with D possibly TRBD2 on 7 matching bases. CDR3 size: 16 residues. The germline gives CDR1 SGHRS, CDR2 YFSETQ. Trimming stripped 0 bases from V and 5 bases from J, with 15 bases between. This chain's CDR3 is CASSLERGGRDNEQFF. The DNA of the CDR3 is TGCGCCAGCAGCTTGGAAAGGGGGGGCCGAGACAATGAGCAGTTCTTC.